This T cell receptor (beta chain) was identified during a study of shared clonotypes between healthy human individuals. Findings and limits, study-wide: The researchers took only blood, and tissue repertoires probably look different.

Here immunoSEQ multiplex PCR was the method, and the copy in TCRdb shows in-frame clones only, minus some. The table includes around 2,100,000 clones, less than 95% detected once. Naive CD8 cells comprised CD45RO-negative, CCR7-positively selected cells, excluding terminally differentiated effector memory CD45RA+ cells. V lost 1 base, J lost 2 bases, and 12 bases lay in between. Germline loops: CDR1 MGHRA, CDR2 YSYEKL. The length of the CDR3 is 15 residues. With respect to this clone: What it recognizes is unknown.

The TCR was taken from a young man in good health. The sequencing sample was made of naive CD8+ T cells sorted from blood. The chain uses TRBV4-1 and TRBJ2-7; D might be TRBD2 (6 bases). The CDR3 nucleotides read TGCGCCAGCAGCCAAGCGGGACTGCTTACCTACGAGCAGTACTTC. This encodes CASSQAGLLTYEQYF.